This T cell receptor beta chain came from a study of CD8+CD57+ T cells in acquired aplastic anemia. Patients who underwent sequencing had shown CD8+CD57+ cell expansion by flow cytometry. Study-wide points: There were twenty-nine CD8+ CDR3 sequences that occurred in both patients and controls.

The use of genomic DNA as template underpinned the TCR beta VDJ and CDR3 profiling. TCRdb fed the reads into MiXCR, producing one record per CDR3 protein. The data hold approximately 250,000 distinct CDR3 sequences, with approximately 86% observed a single time. Germline-derived CDR1 and CDR2 are SGHTA and FQGNSA. The CDR3 sequence is 15 residues long. V lost 0 bases to trimming and J lost 2 bases, with 10 bases between them. About this clonotype itself: Its antigen is unidentified.

This receptor was taken from a human donor with aplastic anemia. Source material: sorted CD4+, CD8+, or CD8+CD57+ T cells (not recorded which) from PBMCs. V and J are TRBV7-2 and TRBJ1-1; D unresolved. The CDR3 is CASSLAVRPNTEAFF. Written as DNA, the CDR3 is TGTGCCAGCAGCTTAGCGGTAAGACCCAACACTGAAGCTTTCTTT.